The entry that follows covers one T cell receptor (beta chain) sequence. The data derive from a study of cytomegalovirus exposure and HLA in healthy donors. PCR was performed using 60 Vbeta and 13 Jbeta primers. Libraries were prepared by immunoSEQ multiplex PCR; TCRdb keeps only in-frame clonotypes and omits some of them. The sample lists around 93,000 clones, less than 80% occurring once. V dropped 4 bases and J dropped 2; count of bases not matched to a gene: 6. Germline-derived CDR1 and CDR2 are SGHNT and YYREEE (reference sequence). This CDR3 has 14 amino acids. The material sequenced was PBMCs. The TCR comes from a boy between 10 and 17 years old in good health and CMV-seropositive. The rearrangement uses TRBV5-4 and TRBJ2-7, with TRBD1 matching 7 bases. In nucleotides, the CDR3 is TGTGCCAGCAGCCCGGACAGGATTACCTACGAGCAGTACTTC. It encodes CASSPDRITYEQYF.